The clone carrying this T cell receptor beta chain was seen only once. The antigen is unknown. The source of the sample is a study of STAT5B mutations in CD4+ large granular lymphocyte leukemia. Study overall: When available, cryopreserved cells underwent CD8+ depletion before CD4+ selection.

The CDR3 spans 14 residues. V lost 4 bases and J lost 4, with 13 bases in between. Per germline, CDR1 SGHNT and CDR2 YENEEA. Study findings and constraints: CD4-sorted patient repertoires seemed more clonal than healthy CD4+ repertoires.

The protocol was immunoSEQ multiplex PCR, while the TCRdb copy is restricted to in-frame clones and leaves out a portion. This table has thousands of clones, approximately 73% appearing once. The sequence was collected from a man in his 70s with CD4+ T-cell large granular lymphocyte leukemia. Source material: PBMCs. The rearrangement joins TRBV11-3 to TRBJ1-1, with D hard to call. The CDR3 DNA follows: TGTGCCAGCAGCTCCATAATAATCCCCACTGAAGCTTTCTTT. Amino acids: CASSSIIIPTEAFF.